The sequence of this T cell receptor (beta chain) was determined in a study of blood T cell repertoires in COVID-19. At the level of the study: Researchers got acute and convalescent COVID-19 samples from the United States, Italy and Spain.

Germline V gives CDR1 SQVTM, CDR2 ANQGSEA. This CDR3 is built from 14 residues. J lost 5 bases, V lost 3 bases, and 9 bases had no gene match. This clone was counted a few times. This table comes from immunoSEQ multiplex PCR, and its TCRdb copy is limited to in-frame clones, with some not included. The sample comprises 200,000 or so clones, more than 65% of which are singletons, and 3% to 3.5% rests with the top ten. This clonotype was sampled from a woman in her twenties or thirties who had recovered from COVID-19. This chain connects TRBV29-1 to TRBJ1-2; 7 bases are a match to TRBD1. The sequenced material came from peripheral blood. The CDR3 sequence: CSVDVWQGVYGYTF. CDR3 nucleotides: TGCAGCGTTGATGTTTGGCAGGGGGTATATGGCTACACCTTC.